The entry below describes one T cell receptor (beta chain). The antigen this receptor binds is unknown. No base qualities exist here, and no much larger clone lies one base off it. The sample originates from a study of shared clonotypes between healthy human individuals (dated by TCRdb to 2019 to 2021). Describing the broader study: Two women and a few men aged 18 to 49 years were included in the cohort. Per donor, three plates each were used for CD4 naive and CD4 memory, two for CD8 naive, and one for CD8 memory. Each donor's leukapheresis produced roughly between roughly 0.85 and 9.5 billion PBMCs. The study deeply sequenced blood TCR repertoires of about five healthy adults to estimate repertoire size and the extent of clonotype sharing between individuals. Libraries were prepared and TCR repertoires were sequenced by different laboratories using diverse techniques, in order to increase sequencing depth and limit assay-specific biases. Broader findings and caveats from the paper: Because the study included only a small number of donors, the genetic and exposure-history diversity represented was limited. Sampling was restricted to blood, and TCR repertoires in tissues likely differ from the TCR repertoires found in blood. Based on pairwise subsampling, the degree of clonotype sharing among donors was expected to be affected by sequencing depth. Even with the large sequencing depth, rarefaction of the sorted-subset datasets indicated that sequencing was incomplete. Sharing across a few donors was observed for roughly 5% of naive CD4, under 4% of naive CD8, 2% to 2.5% of memory CD4, and roughly 0.43% of memory CD8 clonotypes. Naive subsets generally had larger estimated clonotype richness than memory subsets did. Clonotypes shared by all four sorted-subset donors showed higher generation probabilities than non-shared clonotypes.

The donors were healthy, HIV-negative adults with no recently reported acute infections or vaccinations. Every donor was a Caucasian adult living in Nashville, Tennessee, USA. CD4+ T cells were enriched by magnetic negative selection; naive cells were then positively selected on CD45RA, and the negative fraction formed the memory subset. Blood was obtained by leukapheresis, after which PBMCs were separated by Ficoll-Histopaque density gradient centrifugation and cryopreserved in liquid nitrogen vapor phase. Purity and quantity of every magnetically sorted T cell population were checked by analytical flow cytometry. Genomic DNA was isolated from every sorted fraction and measured by UV absorbance on a Nanodrop 2000c. Using the deep immunoSEQ assay, multiplex PCR amplified TCR CDR3 regions from genomic DNA. Genomic DNA extracted from each cell subset was distributed evenly over all wells of several immunoSEQ 96-well plates, and each plate served as one replicate. For sorted subsets, approximately 0.2 ug of genomic DNA, equivalent to roughly 30,000 T cell genomes, went into each replicate PCR. Purified libraries were measured with a Qubit 3.0 fluorometer, size-checked on a Bioanalyzer 2100, and measured again with the KAPA Library Quantification kit. Each immunoSEQ 96-well plate was sequenced on its own single-read 150-cycle Illumina NextSeq 550 flow cell. The paper's data handling went like this. Because the immunoSEQ output held only junctional sequences and lacked quality scores, the filtering could not match the filtering applied to full-length reads. To assign V/J genes and CDR3, sequences were annotated against IMGT germline references using PyIR, a Python wrapper for IgBLAST v1.9. Any read was removed if the V/J assignment was weak (E-value above 1e-6), the CDR3 was missing, or the read contained stop codons, out-of-frame junctions, or ambiguous translated residues. V3J clonotypes were defined by identical inferred V gene, J gene, and CDR3 amino acid sequence. Percentage overlap between repertoires was calculated by dividing the number of shared unique clonotypes by the size of the smaller repertoire. Three approaches were used to assess repertoire richness: RTK rarefaction, the Chao1 estimator, and Recon v2.1 estimates of unobserved clonotypes. Generation probabilities for all TCRbeta clonotypes obtained by the gDNA method from several donors were computed using OLGA. TCRdb holds this immuneACCESS table with in-frame rearrangements only. Some clones are missing; in checked studies, unresolved V genes explain under half, and the rest has no known cause. The DNA was the basis for D and trimming; V, J and clone size are from that table. For this sample there are 550,000 to 800,000 clones; around 67% appear just once. Over 1.5% of the sample rests with the top ten.

The specimen was memory CD4+ T cells sorted from blood. The cell subset or site tag for this specimen amounts to: CD45RA-negative fraction. This TCR was recovered from a woman aged 25-40 years in good health.

The DNA sequence follows: TGTGCCAGCAGCCCCGGGGGTTGGGTTGCGACCACCGGGGAGCTGTTTTTT. It translates as CASSPGGWVATTGELFF. Recombination connected TRBV7-9 to TRBJ2-2; possibly the D gene is TRBD2, per 6 matching bases. Deletion took 5 bases off V and 4 bases off J, with a span of 20 bases between the germline ends. CDR1 is given as SEHNR and CDR2 as FQNEAQ, both from the germline V gene (reference sequence). Spanning cysteine to phenylalanine, the CDR3 consists of 17 amino acids. CDR3 DNA only is kept here, 51 bases in frame from base 1.